This T cell receptor beta chain emerged from a study of shared T cell receptors in the human thymus. The protocol was immunoSEQ multiplex PCR, while the TCRdb copy is restricted to in-frame clones and leaves out a portion. The repertoire holds just under 550,000 clones, with 70% to 80% as singletons. This sample was shared with a second study, whose subject was human thymus T cells. That report notes: Repertoires sampled from thymus and blood appeared biased in V and J gene usage.

The sequence was obtained from a boy under two years old with a congenital heart defect. The material sequenced was thymocytes.

CDR3 protein: CASSWTGGPYEQYF. In DNA form, the CDR3 reads TGTGCCAGCAGTTGGACAGGGGGCCCCTACGAGCAGTACTTC. The V and J genes are TRBV27 and TRBJ2-7; the match to TRBD1 covers 11 bases. This CDR3 region has 14 residues. In germline, CDR1 is MNHEY, CDR2 SMNVEV (reference sequence). The junction had 1 base not matched to a gene; V was cut back by 4 bases and J by 2 bases.